These 29 T cell receptor beta chains were all obtained from the same sample, sequenced in a study of CD8 T cells in Susac syndrome. The RNA, roughly 0.5 to 1 ug, was put through reverse transcription using random hexamers. MiXCR, applied by TCRdb to the immunoSEQ multiplex PCR reads, yields one record per CDR3 protein. The repertoire includes about 100,000 distinct CDR3 sequences, 95% of them detected once, and approximately 0.3% sits in the top ten. Sequenced material: CD8+ T cells from PBMCs. The receptor set was obtained from a human donor with Susac syndrome.

The chain uses TRBV4-1 and TRBJ2-1; D perhaps matches TRBD1 (7 bases). The CDR3 totals 16 residues. Per the germline V gene, CDR1 is MGHRA and CDR2 is YSYEKL. Trimming removed 2 bases from V and 5 bases from J, with 16 bases in between. The CDR3 nucleotides read TGCGCCAGCAGCCAAAGGAGGGGGCGGGACCACAATGAGCAGTTCTTC. It codes for CASSQRRGRDHNEQFF.

The chain combines TRBV29-1 with TRBJ2-5, with D perhaps matching TRBD1 or TRBD2 (5 bases each). The CDR3 is made up of 16 amino acids. The V gene lost 1 base and the J gene lost 5 bases, with 20 bases spanning the gap. Germline assignment: CDR1 SQVTM and CDR2 ANQGSEA. The CDR3 bases are TGCAGCGTTGAAGGAGGGCAAGAGGCAGGGTCGGAGACCCAGTACTTC. Encoded protein: CSVEGGQEAGSETQYF.

The rearrangement links TRBV28 to TRBJ1-2; D is ambiguous. Looked up from germline, CDR1 is MDHEN and CDR2 is SYDVKM. CDR3 size: 12 residues. Between the trimmed V and J ends, which lost 4 bases and 4 bases, there was a span of 7 bases. The CDR3 is CASSSVSYGYTF. CDR3 DNA: TGTGCCAGCAGTTCCGTATCCTATGGCTACACCTTC.

This chain joins TRBV9 and TRBJ2-1; no firm D call. Trimming took 0 bases from V and 3 from J, leaving 4 bases between them. CDR1 and CDR2 from the germline V gene are SGDLS and YYNGEE. The CDR3 length is 13 residues. The CDR3 is CASSVADYNEQFF. DNA of the CDR3: TGTGCCAGCAGCGTAGCGGACTACAATGAGCAGTTCTTC.

The DNA for the CDR3 is TGTGCCAGCAGTTACGGGACCCAGGGGCTCGGGCAGTTCTTC. Amino acids: CASSYGTQGLGQFF. V gene TRBV2 combines with J gene TRBJ2-1; a possible D gene is TRBD1 (6 bases). Looked up from germline, CDR1 is SNHLY and CDR2 is FYNNEI. The CDR3 is 14 residues long. Between the trimmed V and J ends, which lost 5 bases and 12 bases, there was a span of 20 bases.

This clonotype was found once. The genes are TRBV20-1 and TRBJ2-1; 11 bases align to TRBD2. CDR1 is DFQATT, CDR2 SNEGSKA, per germline (reference sequence). V gave up 5 bases and J gave up 3 bases; unmatched junction bases: 3. The CDR3 extends over 14 amino acids. The CDR3 DNA reads TGCAGTGCTTCCGGGACTAGCGGCTACAATGAGCAGTTCTTC. It encodes CSASGTSGYNEQFF.

This sequence joins TRBV4-2 and TRBJ2-1; D perhaps matches TRBD2 (6 bases). The CDR3 sequence is 16 residues long. Between the trimmed V and J ends, which lost 1 base and 6 bases, there was a span of 16 bases. Germline CDR1 LGHNA, CDR2 YNFKEQ. This CDR3 is CASSQGEVLDTNEQFF. Written as DNA, the CDR3 is TGTGCCAGCAGCCAAGGGGAGGTTTTGGATACCAATGAGCAGTTCTTC.

The rearrangement uses TRBV12-3 or TRBV12-4 and TRBJ2-3; possible D gene TRBD2, 6 bases. Trimming left V 6 bases short and J 4 bases short, with 20 bases between. CDR3 size: 16 residues. The CDR3 here is CASSFSGGFGADTQYF. Here the CDR3 DNA reads TGTGCCAGCAGCTTTAGCGGCGGCTTCGGGGCAGATACGCAGTATTTT.

The chain recombines TRBV20-1 with TRBJ2-1; 9 bases match TRBD2. Germline V gene sequence: CDR1 DFQATT, CDR2 SNEGSKA (reference sequence). The J segment lost 7 bases and the V segment lost 3 bases, leaving 4 bases of the junction unmatched. The CDR3 has 13 amino acids. In DNA form, the CDR3 reads TGCAGTGCTAGTTTCCTAGCGGGAAATGAGCAGTTCTTC. Translation: CSASFLAGNEQFF.

The chain couples TRBV9 to TRBJ2-6, with D unclear. Looked up from germline, CDR1 is SGDLS and CDR2 is YYNGEE. Deletions cut 3 bases from V and 4 bases from J, with 11 bases between. The length of the CDR3 is 15 residues. The CDR3 sequence is CASSEPSEGANVLTF. The DNA for the CDR3 is TGTGCCAGCAGCGAGCCTAGTGAGGGGGCCAACGTCCTGACTTTC.

The chain carries TRBV9 and TRBJ2-1; 7 bases align to TRBD2. CDR1 is SGDLS, CDR2 YYNGEE, per germline. CDR3 length: 15 amino acids. V lost 4 bases and J lost 1; bases outside the gene matches: 5. This CDR3 is CASSSTSLSYNEQFF. The CDR3 coding sequence is TGTGCCAGCAGCTCGACTAGCTTGTCCTACAATGAGCAGTTCTTC. Using reference TRBV9 and TRBJ2-1 for the parts outside the CDR3, the full variable domain is DSGVTQTPKHLITATGQRVTLRCSPRSGDLSVYWYQQSLDQGLQFLIQYYNGEERAKGNILERFSAQQFPDLHSELNLSSLELGDSALYFCASSSTSLSYNEQFFGPGTRLTVL.

This chain connects TRBV29-1 to TRBJ2-1; 11 nucleotides line up with TRBD1. Looked up from germline, CDR1 is SQVTM and CDR2 is ANQGSEA. The V gene end was trimmed by 3 bases and the J gene end by 6 bases; junction bases not matched to a gene: 13. The CDR3 covers 17 residues. The chain's CDR3 is CSVDLGQRTGGLNEQFF. DNA for the CDR3: TGCAGCGTTGATCTTGGTCAAAGGACAGGGGGCCTCAATGAGCAGTTCTTC.

The chain combines TRBV12-3 or TRBV12-4 with TRBJ1-5, with 8 positions matching TRBD1. The CDR3 runs to 14 residues. The V segment lost 3 bases and the J segment 4 bases; nucleotides outside the gene matches: 2. CDR3: CASSLTGANQPQHF. In DNA form, the CDR3 reads TGTGCCAGCAGTTTGACAGGGGCAAATCAGCCCCAGCATTTT.

The chain carries TRBV7-9 and TRBJ2-1; 10 nucleotides agree with TRBD2. The CDR3 has 17 amino acids. CDR1 and CDR2 (germline): SEHNR, FQNEAQ (reference sequence). V shed 4 bases and J 5 bases; nucleotides not matched to a gene: 11. DNA for the CDR3: TGTGCCAGCAGCTCCCCCCCTAGCGGGAGTATAAACAATGAGCAGTTCTTC. This gives the protein CASSSPPSGSINNEQFF.

This clonotype was counted a single time. This chain uses TRBV7-2 with TRBJ1-3, with D tentatively TRBD1 (5 bases). Germline CDR1 and CDR2: SGHTA and FQGNSA. The germline V and J ends were trimmed by 5 bases and 2 bases, with 10 bases remaining between them. CDR3 length equals 14 residues. The CDR3 coding sequence is TGTGCCAGCAGCCTGGCAGGGCCTGGAAACACCATATATTTT. It is translated as CASSLAGPGNTIYF. The full variable domain, completed using reference TRBV7-2 and TRBJ1-3, is GAGVSQSPSNKVTEKGKDVELRCDPISGHTALYWYRQSLGQGLEFLIYFQGNSAPDKSGLPSDRFSAERTGGSVSTLTIQRTQQEDSAVYLCASSLAGPGNTIYFGEGSWLTVV.

The rearrangement links TRBV9 to TRBJ2-1; TRBD1 is a possible D gene (6 bases). This CDR3 region has 16 residues. Germline V lookup: CDR1 SGDLS, CDR2 YYNGEE. Trimming removed 4 bases from V and 5 bases from J, with 19 bases in between. This CDR3 is CASSPGNRVTNNEQFF. The CDR3 DNA is TGTGCCAGCAGCCCCGGGAACAGGGTGACAAACAATGAGCAGTTCTTC. The full variable domain, rest sourced from reference TRBV9 and TRBJ2-1, is DSGVTQTPKHLITATGQRVTLRCSPRSGDLSVYWYQQSLDQGLQFLIQYYNGEERAKGNILERFSAQQFPDLHSELNLSSLELGDSALYFCASSPGNRVTNNEQFFGPGTRLTVL.

The V and J genes are TRBV12-3 or TRBV12-4 and TRBJ2-5, with 7 positions matching TRBD1. The V gene end was trimmed by 4 bases and the J gene end by 1 base; junction bases not matched to a gene: 6. The CDR3 loop spans 15 amino acids. CDR3 protein: CASSSHDRAQETQYF. In nucleotides, the CDR3 is TGTGCCAGCAGTTCACATGACAGGGCCCAAGAGACCCAGTACTTC.

V is TRBV5-4 and J is TRBJ2-1; TRBD2 matches 7 bases. Trimming at V came to 4 bases and at J to 7 bases, leaving 14 bases not matched to a gene. The CDR3 consists of 16 residues. The germline gives CDR1 SGHNT, CDR2 YYREEE (reference sequence). The CDR3 bases are TGTGCCAGCAGCCCTACTAGCGATCGAACAAGGAATGAGCAGTTCTTC. Its protein is CASSPTSDRTRNEQFF.

V usage is TRBV3-1 and J usage is TRBJ2-3; TRBD2 matches at 8 bases. The CDR3 runs to 16 residues. Unmatched junction bases numbered 8, after V lost 0 bases and J lost 6 bases. Germline V gives CDR1 LGHDT, CDR2 YNNKEL (reference sequence). CDR3 coding DNA: TGTGCCAGCAGCCAAGATGAAGCGGGGGAACCTGATACGCAGTATTTT. Residues: CASSQDEAGEPDTQYF.

The J gene is TRBJ1-5, the V gene TRBV6-2 or TRBV6-3; D gene uncertain. Germline assignment: CDR1 MNHEY and CDR2 SVGEGT. V shed 10 bases and J shed 0 bases, with 7 bases lying between them. The CDR3 spans 12 residues. The CDR3 DNA sequence: TGTGCCACCCGTTATAGCAATCAGCCCCAGCATTTT. Translating gives CATRYSNQPQHF.

The chain has TRBV15 and TRBJ2-5, with 9 nucleotides matching TRBD1. V lost 7 bases to trimming and J lost 5 bases; unmatched junction nucleotides: 8. There are 14 residues in the CDR3. Germline CDR1 and CDR2: LNHNV and YYDKDF (reference sequence). CDR3 coding DNA: TGTGCCACCACCCCGGACAGGGGAGCGGAGACCCAGTACTTC. As protein: CATTPDRGAETQYF.

V and J are TRBV9 and TRBJ2-2; D remains unclear. CDR1 and CDR2 from the germline V gene are SGDLS and YYNGEE. V shed 2 bases and J shed 7 bases, with 6 bases lying between them. The CDR3 runs 12 residues. Written as DNA, the CDR3 is TGTGCCAGCAGCGTTGGCGGCGGGGAGCTGTTTTTT. Amino acid sequence: CASSVGGGELFF.

The count of this clonotype is one. V is TRBV27 and J is TRBJ2-2; 13 bases are shared with TRBD2. The V and J ends lost 8 bases and 9 bases, in that order; junction bases with no gene match: 3. The CDR3 is 13 residues long. Germline V gives CDR1 MNHEY, CDR2 SMNVEV (reference sequence). DNA for the CDR3: TGTGCCAGCGGACTAGCGGGAGACCGGGAGCTGTTTTTT. Translated, it gives CASGLAGDRELFF.

The rearrangement links TRBV5-1 to TRBJ1-2; TRBD1 agrees at 7 bases. Germline V CDR1 and CDR2: SGHRS, YFSETQ. This CDR3 has 13 residues. The junction had 6 bases not matched to a gene; V was cut back by 4 bases and J by 6 bases. CDR3: CASSPSTGNGYTF. The CDR3 nucleotides are TGCGCCAGCAGCCCCTCGACAGGGAATGGCTACACCTTC.

This clonotype has only one observation. This chain uses TRBV29-1 with TRBJ2-5; D might be TRBD1 or TRBD2, each matching 5 bases. The CDR3 consists of 14 residues. Germline CDR1 reads SQVTM; CDR2 reads ANQGSEA. V was cut by 6 bases and J by 2 bases, with 16 bases left in between. Written as DNA, the CDR3 is TGCAGCGTGGGGGACGGAATCATACAAGAGACCCAGTACTTC. Its translation: CSVGDGIIQETQYF.

This clonotype was observed a single time. This chain links TRBV6-2 or TRBV6-3 with TRBJ2-7; no clear D gene. The length of the CDR3 is 13 residues. In germline, CDR1 is MNHEY, CDR2 SVGEGT. V lost 5 bases, J lost 5 bases, and 13 bases lay in between. CDR3 protein: CASSISGTDEQYF. The CDR3 DNA reads as TGTGCCAGCAGTATCTCGGGTACCGACGAGCAGTACTTC.

The chain is built from TRBV5-6 and TRBJ2-1; 9 bases are shared with TRBD1. There are 14 residues in the CDR3. CDR1 and CDR2 (germline): SGHDT, YYEEEE. V lost 4 bases, J lost 8 bases, and 7 bases stayed unmatched. The CDR3 sequence: CASSQDRGWYEQFF. CDR3 nucleotide sequence: TGTGCCAGCAGCCAGGACAGGGGATGGTATGAGCAGTTCTTC.

This clonotype is a singleton in its sample. The chain joins TRBV15 to TRBJ1-5; 7 bases map to TRBD1. The CDR3 totals 15 residues. Trimming at V came to 4 bases and at J to 2 bases, leaving 5 bases not matched to a gene. The germline gives CDR1 LNHNV, CDR2 YYDKDF (reference sequence). The CDR3 DNA is TGTGCCACCAGCAACAGGGGAGAGGGCAATCAGCCCCAGCATTTT. Protein sequence: CATSNRGEGNQPQHF.

DNA of the CDR3: TGTGCCAGCAGCACGGGACTAGCGGTCTACGAGCAGTACTTC. Amino acid sequence: CASSTGLAVYEQYF. This chain connects TRBV5-6 to TRBJ2-7, with TRBD2 matching over 11 bases. Germline V gives CDR1 SGHDT, CDR2 YYEEEE. This CDR3 comprises 14 residues. V shed 4 bases, J shed 3 bases, and the junction held 3 bases outside the gene matches.